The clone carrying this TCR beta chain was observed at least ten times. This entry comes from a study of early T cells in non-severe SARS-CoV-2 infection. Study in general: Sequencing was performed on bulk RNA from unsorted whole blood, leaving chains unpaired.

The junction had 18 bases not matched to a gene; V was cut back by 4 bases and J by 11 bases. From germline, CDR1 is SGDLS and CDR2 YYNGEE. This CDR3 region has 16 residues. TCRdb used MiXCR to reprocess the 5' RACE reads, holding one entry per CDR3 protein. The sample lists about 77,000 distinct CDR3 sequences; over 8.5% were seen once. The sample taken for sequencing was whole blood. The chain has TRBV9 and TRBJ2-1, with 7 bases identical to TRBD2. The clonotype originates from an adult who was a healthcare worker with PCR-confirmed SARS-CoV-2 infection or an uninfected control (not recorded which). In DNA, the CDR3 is TGTGCCAGCAGCCCTAAAGGGTTGACTAGCTCCGATCAGCAGTTCTTC. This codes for CASSPKGLTSSDQQFF.